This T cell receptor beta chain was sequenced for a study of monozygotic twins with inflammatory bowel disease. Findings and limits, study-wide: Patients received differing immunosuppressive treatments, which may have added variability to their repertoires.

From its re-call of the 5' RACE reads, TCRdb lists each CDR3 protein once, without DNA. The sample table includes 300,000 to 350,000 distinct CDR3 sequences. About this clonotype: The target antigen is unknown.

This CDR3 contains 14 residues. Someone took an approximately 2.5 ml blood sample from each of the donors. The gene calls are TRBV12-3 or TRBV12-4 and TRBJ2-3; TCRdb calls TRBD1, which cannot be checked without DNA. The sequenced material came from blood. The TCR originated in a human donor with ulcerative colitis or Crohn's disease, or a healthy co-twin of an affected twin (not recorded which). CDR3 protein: CASSSARSTDTQYF.